Listed here is a single T cell receptor beta chain. This specimen comes from a study of blood T cell repertoires in COVID-19. As for the study in general: COVID-19 samples from acute and convalescent phases originated in the United States, Italy and Spain. T cells, B-cell-depleted T cells, or PBMCs supplied cDNA or gDNA.

Losses at the gene ends were 2 bases for V and 2 bases for J; bases not matched to a gene: 4. CDR3 length equals 16 residues. In germline, CDR1 is LNHDA, CDR2 SQIVND (reference sequence). The participants were between about 18 and 90 years old and came from under 25 US areas. Participant-reported clinical history was the basis for cohort assignment. Sequenced by immunoSEQ multiplex PCR; TCRdb stores in-frame clones only, minus some. This sample has about 300,000 clones; 90% occur once, and the top ten carry 3.5% to 4.5%. The TCR sequence derives from a young woman with acute COVID-19. The sequenced sample consisted of PBMCs or T cells enriched from blood (not recorded which). The chain recombines TRBV19 with TRBJ2-3; 10 positions match TRBD2. The CDR3 protein is CASSINLAGDTDTQYF. As DNA, the CDR3 is TGTGCCAGTAGTATAAACCTAGCGGGAGACACAGATACGCAGTATTTT.